This entry features one TCR beta chain sequence. The record originates from a study of blood T cell repertoires in COVID-19. Turning to the study itself: PBMCs, B-cell-depleted T cells, or T cells were the source of the cDNA or gDNA that made up the material.

CDR3 length equals 15 residues. The junction had 2 bases not matched to a gene; V was cut back by 2 bases and J by 5 bases. Germline V gene lookup returns CDR1 SGHRS and CDR2 YFSETQ. Authors' analysis steps: From reference gene primer amplification, estimates of nucleated cell counts were derived. The assay was immunoSEQ multiplex PCR, and TCRdb's table has in-frame clones only and misses some. V, J and clone size derive from that table, while D and trimming were established from the DNA sequence. The table includes tens of thousands of clones, about four fifths detected once. The chain joins TRBV5-1 to TRBJ2-1, with 12 bases fitting TRBD2. Input material: peripheral blood. The receptor comes from a man aged 45-60 years with acute or convalescent COVID-19. The CDR3 sequence: CASSLLAGGNNEQFF. In DNA form, the CDR3 reads TGCGCCAGCAGCTTACTAGCGGGAGGCAACAATGAGCAGTTCTTC.